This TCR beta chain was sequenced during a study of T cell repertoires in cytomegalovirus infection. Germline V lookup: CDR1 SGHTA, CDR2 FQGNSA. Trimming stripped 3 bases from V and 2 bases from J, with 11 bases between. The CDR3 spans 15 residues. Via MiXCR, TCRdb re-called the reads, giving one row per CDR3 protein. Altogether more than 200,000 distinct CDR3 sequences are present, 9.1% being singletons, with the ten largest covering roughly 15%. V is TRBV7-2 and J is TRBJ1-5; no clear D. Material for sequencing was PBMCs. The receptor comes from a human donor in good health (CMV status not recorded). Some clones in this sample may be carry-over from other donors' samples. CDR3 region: CASSLASLGNQPQHF. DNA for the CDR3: TGTGCCAGCAGCTTGGCGTCGCTAGGCAATCAGCCCCAGCATTTT.